The 17 T cell receptor beta chains below come from one sample, sequenced in a study of blood T cell repertoires in COVID-19. Sequencing was performed with immunoSEQ multiplex PCR; in TCRdb, only in-frame clones are kept and a portion is missing. Of about 180,000 clones listed, about four fifths are singletons. Sequenced: peripheral blood. The receptors were sampled from a man younger than 30 with active or convalescent COVID-19.

This chain uses TRBV7-8 with TRBJ2-7; D might be TRBD2 (7 bases). Germline CDR1 reads SGHVS; CDR2 reads FQNEAQ. This CDR3 is 16 amino acids long. The ends were cut back, 2 bases at V and 2 bases at J, with 16 bases in the middle. The CDR3 DNA follows: TGTGCCAGCAGCTTATTTAGGGGGGGGCCCCCCTACGAGCAGTACTTC. Translated: CASSLFRGGPPYEQYF. Together with reference TRBV7-8 and TRBJ2-7, the CDR3 gives the full variable domain: GAGVSQSPRYKVAKRGQDVALRCDPISGHVSLFWYQQALGQGPEFLTYFQNEAQLDKSGLPSDRFFAERPEGSVSTLKIQRTQQEDSAVYLCASSLFRGGPPYEQYFGPGTRLTVT.

The V gene is TRBV19, the J gene TRBJ1-1; D is uncertain. Trimming removed 4 bases at V and 1 base at J, with 7 bases between. The CDR3 length is 13 residues. The germline V gene encodes CDR1 LNHDA and CDR2 SQIVND (reference sequence). CDR3: CASSKRGNTEAFF. CDR3 in DNA: TGTGCCAGTAGTAAACGAGGGAACACTGAAGCTTTCTTT.

This chain joins TRBV6-1 and TRBJ2-2, with TRBD1 matching over 7 bases. This CDR3 comprises 20 residues. The junction had 14 bases not matched to a gene; V was cut back by 1 base and J by 0 bases. From germline, CDR1 is MNHNS and CDR2 SASEGT. Here the CDR3 reads CASSEDGDSGDNSNTGELFF. Here the CDR3 DNA reads TGTGCCAGCAGTGAAGATGGGGACAGCGGCGATAATTCGAACACCGGGGAGCTGTTTTTT.

This clone was counted a few times. The chain carries TRBV3-1 (or the pseudogene TRBV3-2) and TRBJ1-2; D is ambiguous. With 3 bases removed from V and 0 bases from J, the gap between germline ends came to 5 bases. There are 13 residues in the CDR3. The germline CDR1 and CDR2 sequences are LGHDT and YNNKEL (reference sequence). CDR3 sequence: CASSHEANYGYTF. The DNA for the CDR3 is TGTGCCAGCAGCCATGAGGCTAACTATGGCTACACCTTC.

The chain links TRBV11-2 to TRBJ1-1; perhaps TRBD1 as D (5 bases). The CDR3 spans 15 residues. V was shortened by 5 bases and J by 1 base, with 14 bases between the two germline ends. Germline V lookup: CDR1 SGHAT, CDR2 FQNNGV. CDR3 protein: CASSGWGGRNTEAFF. CDR3 bases: TGTGCCAGCAGCGGCTGGGGGGGGAGGAACACTGAAGCTTTCTTT.

The chain employs TRBV23-1 and TRBJ1-2, with D unclear. TRBV23-1 belongs to the ORF category, with a function that is uncertain. This CDR3 contains 14 residues. Trimming stripped 0 bases from V and 5 bases from J, with 10 bases between. The CDR3 DNA follows: TGCGCCAGCAGTCAATCTCGGGAAGGATATGGCTACACCTTC. Translation gives CASSQSREGYGYTF.

Details on this clone: The same CDR3 can be traced to other DNA sequences in this sample. The chain joins TRBV5-1 to TRBJ2-1, with 8 bases fitting TRBD2. CDR3 length: 15 amino acids. CDR1 and CDR2 from the germline V gene are SGHRS and YFSETQ. With 0 bases clipped from V and 1 base from J, the junction kept 0 bases outside the gene matches. CDR3 amino acids: CASSLGGGSYNEQFF. The CDR3 coding sequence is TGCGCCAGCAGCTTGGGCGGGGGGTCCTACAATGAGCAGTTCTTC.

The chain combines TRBV7-2 with TRBJ2-5, with 7 bases aligning to TRBD2. This CDR3 has 14 residues. CDR1 and CDR2 from the germline V gene are SGHTA and FQGNSA. V lost 3 bases to trimming and J lost 1 base; unmatched junction nucleotides: 2. The CDR3 is CASSLSGVQETQYF. CDR3 DNA: TGTGCCAGCAGCTTGAGCGGGGTCCAAGAGACCCAGTACTTC.

The gene calls are TRBV6-6 and TRBJ1-1; 8 bases line up with TRBD1. J gave up 5 bases and V 7 bases, and 15 bases lay outside the gene matches. The germline V gene has CDR1 MNHNY and CDR2 SVGAGI (reference sequence). The CDR3 runs 16 residues. The CDR3 DNA reads as TGTGCCAGCACCCTAGCTAGGACAGGGCTGGGGACTGAAGCTTTCTTT. Protein: CASTLARTGLGTEAFF.

The J gene is TRBJ1-3, the V gene TRBV18, with a tentative D call TRBD1 (5 bases). The germline gives CDR1 KGHSH, CDR2 LQKENI. The CDR3 loop spans 15 amino acids. V was pared by 5 bases and J by 0 bases, with 11 bases between. For the CDR3, the DNA is TGTGCCAGCTCAGAGGACAATCTCTCTGGAAACACCATATATTTT. It specifies CASSEDNLSGNTIYF.

This clone was counted once. The chain carries TRBV28 and TRBJ2-5; 16 nucleotides line up with TRBD2. V shed 3 bases, J shed 2 bases, and the junction held 0 bases outside the gene matches. The CDR3 length is 16 residues. The V gene's germline CDR1 is MDHEN and CDR2 SYDVKM. In DNA, the CDR3 is TGTGCCAGCAGTTTGGGACTAGCGGGAGGGCAAGAGACCCAGTACTTC. As protein: CASSLGLAGGQETQYF.

The chain carries TRBV6-5 and TRBJ1-2; TRBD1 is a possible D gene (5 bases). Germline V lookup: CDR1 MNHEY, CDR2 SVGAGI. CDR3 length equals 16 residues. The V and J ends lost 2 bases and 8 bases respectively, with 21 bases between them. The CDR3 DNA sequence: TGTGCCAGCAGTTACAGCCGAGCAGGGAAGGTCTCGGGCTACACCTTC. It codes for CASSYSRAGKVSGYTF.

The J gene is TRBJ2-5, the V gene TRBV2; 13 bases are a match to TRBD2. This CDR3 is built from 13 residues. The V and J ends lost 8 bases and 14 bases, in that order; junction bases with no gene match: 11. The germline V gene has CDR1 SNHLY and CDR2 FYNNEI. CDR3: CASLRLAGGRHYF. The CDR3 bases are TGTGCCAGCCTAAGACTAGCGGGGGGACGACATTACTTC.

DNA for the CDR3: TGTGCCAGCAGCTTCAACGGACTAGCGGGAGTGTCCGGGGAGCTGTTTTTT. It encodes CASSFNGLAGVSGELFF. V gene TRBV7-2 combines with J gene TRBJ2-2; 13 nucleotides match TRBD2. Germline trimming cut 3 bases from V and 6 bases from J; bases unmatched to any gene: 7. The CDR3 is made up of 17 amino acids. Looked up from germline, CDR1 is SGHTA and CDR2 is FQGNSA.

The chain employs TRBV9 and TRBJ1-2; possible D gene TRBD1, 6 bases. The CDR3 consists of 15 residues. Trimming stripped 0 bases from V and 7 bases from J, with 16 bases between. Germline CDR1 SGDLS, CDR2 YYNGEE. The CDR3, as DNA: TGTGCCAGCAGCGTAGAAGGGAGGGGGATCGGTGGCTACACCTTC. It codes for CASSVEGRGIGGYTF.

The chain uses TRBV4-3 and TRBJ2-7; 8 nucleotides match TRBD1. The CDR3 is 18 amino acids. Trimming took 3 bases from V and 5 from J; bases not matched to a gene: 18. CDR1 and CDR2 from the germline V gene are LGHNA and YSLEER. This chain's CDR3 is CASSQDGLRDRFFHEQYF. The CDR3 coding sequence is TGCGCCAGCAGCCAGGATGGACTCCGGGACAGGTTTTTCCACGAGCAGTACTTC.

The V and J genes are TRBV27 and TRBJ2-1; 14 nucleotides line up with TRBD2. CDR1 MNHEY and CDR2 SMNVEV come from the germline V gene (reference sequence). The CDR3 is made up of 19 amino acids. The J segment lost 4 bases and the V segment lost 6 bases, leaving 14 bases of the junction unmatched. In DNA, the CDR3 is TGTGCCAGCAGCCCTCACCCCCGACTAGCGGGGGGGCTTTACAATGAGCAGTTCTTC. It encodes CASSPHPRLAGGLYNEQFF.